These 6 T cell receptor beta chains originate from one sample sequenced in a study of shared clonotypes between healthy human individuals. Method: immunoSEQ multiplex PCR; TCRdb's copy keeps in-frame clones and lacks some. The sample includes over a million clones, 98% of them seen just once. Sequences were obtained from naive CD4+ T cells sorted from blood. Subset here: CD45RA+ positively selected. These receptors were taken from a man aged 30-40 years in good health.

The V and J genes are TRBV5-1 and TRBJ2-3, with no clear D. The length of the CDR3 is 16 residues. V lost 0 bases and J 0 bases, leaving 11 bases between the germline ends. CDR1 and CDR2 (germline): SGHRS, YFSETQ. CDR3 nucleotides: TGCGCCAGCAGCTTGGGTTCGGGCCAAAGCACAGATACGCAGTATTTT. The encoded protein is CASSLGSGQSTDTQYF.

V is TRBV10-3 and J is TRBJ2-7; D may be TRBD1 (6 bases). Trimming stripped 4 bases from V and 3 bases from J, with 13 bases between. Germline V CDR1 and CDR2: ENHRY, SYGVKD. This CDR3 has 14 amino acids. CDR3 in amino acids: CAISGPARGYEQYF. The CDR3 DNA reads TGTGCCATCAGTGGACCAGCCAGGGGCTACGAGCAGTACTTC.

A word on this clone: The sample has other DNA sequences that encode this CDR3 too. V usage is TRBV9 and J usage is TRBJ2-7; no definite D call. V shed 0 bases and J shed 4 bases, with 2 bases lying between them. The CDR3 extends over 11 amino acids. Germline CDR1 and CDR2: SGDLS and YYNGEE. The CDR3 loop reads CASSVGYEQYF. CDR3 DNA: TGTGCCAGCAGCGTAGGTTACGAGCAGTACTTC.

The chain employs TRBV28 and TRBJ1-5, with D tentatively TRBD1 (5 bases). The CDR3 has 17 amino acids. V lost 3 bases and J 10 bases, leaving 25 bases between the germline ends. Germline values: CDR1 MDHEN, CDR2 SYDVKM. CDR3 nucleotide sequence: TGTGCCAGCAGTTTGGGGGGAGCAGGTCCACCGTTAAAACCCCAGCATTTT. It translates to CASSLGGAGPPLKPQHF.

The CDR3 DNA reads TGTGCCAGCAGTTTCACTAGCGGGGCTTACAATGAGCAGTTCTTC. Protein product: CASSFTSGAYNEQFF. V usage is TRBV6-5 and J usage is TRBJ2-1; 10 bases align to TRBD2. The CDR3 has 15 amino acids. The germline V gene encodes CDR1 MNHEY and CDR2 SVGAGI. J gave up 4 bases and V 4 bases, and 4 bases lay outside the gene matches.

The rearrangement links TRBV6-1 to TRBJ1-5; D ambiguous. The length of the CDR3 is 14 residues. V shed 7 bases and J shed 10 bases, with 20 bases lying between them. Germline CDR1 is MNHNS and CDR2 is SASEGT. The CDR3 coding sequence is TGTGCCAGCAACAAGAAGACAACCCGAGATCCCCAGCATTTT. Translating gives CASNKKTTRDPQHF.